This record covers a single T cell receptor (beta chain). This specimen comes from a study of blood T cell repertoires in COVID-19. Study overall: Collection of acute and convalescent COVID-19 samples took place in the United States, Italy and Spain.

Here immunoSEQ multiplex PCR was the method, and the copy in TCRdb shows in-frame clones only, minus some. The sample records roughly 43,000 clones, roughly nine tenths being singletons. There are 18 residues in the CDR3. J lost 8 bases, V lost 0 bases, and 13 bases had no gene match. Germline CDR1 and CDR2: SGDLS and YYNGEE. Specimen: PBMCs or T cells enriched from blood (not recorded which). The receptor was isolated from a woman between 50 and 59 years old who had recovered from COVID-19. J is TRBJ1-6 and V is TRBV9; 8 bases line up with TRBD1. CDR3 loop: CASSVAPRPDRGHSPLHF. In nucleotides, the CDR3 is TGTGCCAGCAGCGTAGCCCCACGGCCCGACAGGGGACATTCACCCCTCCACTTT.